Included here is one TCR beta chain sequence, with context. Its antigen is unknown. The CDR3 runs 13 residues. The V gene's germline CDR1 is LNHDA and CDR2 SQIVND (reference sequence). V was shortened by 10 bases and J by 1 base, with 13 bases between the two germline ends. The entry originates in a study of OX40 agonist ivuxolimab in advanced cancers. Looking at the study overall: The dose-escalation cohort had hepatocellular carcinoma, melanoma, renal cell or head and neck cancer. Prior anti-PD-1, anti-PD-L1 or anti-CTLA-4 therapy was allowed; about 39% had some.

Broader study findings: Averaging showed that CD8+ T cells had more expanded clones than CD4+ did. Low normalized clonal expansion also occurred in some nonresponding patients.

Profiling relied on immunoSEQ multiplex PCR, and the TCRdb table lists in-frame clones only, not all of them. The repertoire holds 55,000 to 90,000 clones, with approximately 78% as singletons. This TCR came from an adult with an advanced solid tumor such as melanoma, head and neck, liver or kidney cancer. Sequencing was performed on CD4+ or CD8+ T cells sorted from blood, taken in a trial of the OX40 agonist ivuxolimab. The chain is built from TRBV19 and TRBJ1-1; weak D call: TRBD1 (6 bases). CDR3 nucleotides: TGTGCCACTACGGGGGGCGGGAACACTGAAGCTTTCTTT. It yields the protein CATTGGGNTEAFF.